This TCR beta chain came from a study of blood T cell repertoires in COVID-19. Clones were sequenced by immunoSEQ multiplex PCR, and TCRdb holds only the in-frame ones, with some missing. The sample has about 77,000 clones, around three quarters seen once. The germline CDR1 and CDR2 sequences are SGHTA and FQGNSA. V was pared by 0 bases and J by 5 bases, with 9 bases of the junction left unmatched. The CDR3 is made up of 17 amino acids. The V gene is TRBV7-2, the J gene TRBJ2-5; 10 positions agree with TRBD2. Sequencing was carried out using peripheral blood. The clonotype was recovered from a woman in her sixties or seventies with acute or convalescent COVID-19. The CDR3 region is CASSLAYSGGARETQYF. DNA for the CDR3: TGTGCCAGCAGCTTAGCGTACAGCGGGGGGGCCCGGGAGACCCAGTACTTC.